These T cell receptor beta chains were read from a single sample in a study of blood T cell repertoires in COVID-19. Sequencing used immunoSEQ multiplex PCR; TCRdb keeps in-frame clones, though not all of them. The repertoire holds some 230,000 clones, with around 83% as singletons. What was sequenced was PBMCs or T cells enriched from blood (not recorded which). The receptors shown here come from a woman between 40 and 50 years old with acute COVID-19. CDR3s include the opening cysteine and the closing phenylalanine or tryptophan. D genes are given only for firm matches. The size entry is marked missing in some rows and otherwise reads once, few, many or a size class.

cdr3_nt cdr3_aa v_call d_call clone_size j_call
TGTGCCAGCAGCTCGATACAGGTGCCCAATCAGCCCCAGCATTTT CASSSIQVPNQPQHF TRBV5-4 - once TRBJ1-5
TGTGCCAGCAGCTTAACCAGCGGGGGGTCCACAGATACGCAGTATTTT CASSLTSGGSTDTQYF TRBV7-9 TRBD2 - TRBJ2-3
TGTGCCAGCAGCTTCTCCGGGACTAGCGGCCAAGAGACCCAGTACTTC CASSFSGTSGQETQYF TRBV7-2 TRBD2 once TRBJ2-5
TGTGCCAGCAGCTTGCCCCAGGGCCTAAACACTGAAGCTTTCTTT CASSLPQGLNTEAFF TRBV5-6 - few TRBJ1-1
TGTGCCAGCAGACCAGGGACTGGGGCCAACGTCCTGACTTTC CASRPGTGANVLTF TRBV28 - - TRBJ2-6
TGTGCCAGCAGCCCCTCCACGAACAGGGTCCCTAATTCACCCCTCCACTTT CASSPSTNRVPNSPLHF TRBV7-8 - few TRBJ1-6
TGTGCCAGTAGTATCCGAGCACTTAACTATGGCTACACCTTC CASSIRALNYGYTF TRBV19 - - TRBJ1-2
TGTGCCAGCCGGGACTGGGCGAACACCGGGGAGCTGTTTTTT CASRDWANTGELFF TRBV28 - - TRBJ2-2
TGTGCCAGTAGTATAGAGGGACTAGCGGGGGTTTACAATGAGCAGTTCTTC CASSIEGLAGVYNEQFF TRBV19 TRBD2 few TRBJ2-1
TGTGCCAGCTCACCACGAATGGAGGGGAACACTGAAGCTTTCTTT CASSPRMEGNTEAFF TRBV18 - once TRBJ1-1
TGCGCCAGCAGTGCGGGACAGGGCTATGGCTACACCTTC CASSAGQGYGYTF TRBV10-2 TRBD1 - TRBJ1-2
TGTGCCAGCAGTGTGAGTCCAGGCACTGAAGCTTTCTTT CASSVSPGTEAFF TRBV25-1 - - TRBJ1-1
TGTGCCAGTAGTAGTTACACAGGAAATCAGCCCCAGCATTTT CASSSYTGNQPQHF TRBV19 - - TRBJ1-5
TGCGCCAGCAGTGAGTCGAGAGGGGGACCGGAGAATGAGCAGTTCTTC CASSESRGGPENEQFF TRBV10-1 - - TRBJ2-1
TGTGCCAGCAGCTTCACTCCGGACAGATATACCTACAATGAGCAGTTCTTC CASSFTPDRYTYNEQFF TRBV7-3 - - TRBJ2-1
TGTGCCAGCAGCCGAACTAGCGGGAGGACCTACGAGCAGTACTTC CASSRTSGRTYEQYF TRBV7-8 TRBD2 - TRBJ2-7
TGTGCCAGCCGCTCCGCCTTCGGGGGGGGGAACACTGAAGCTTTCTTT CASRSAFGGGNTEAFF TRBV28 - - TRBJ1-1
TGTGCCAGCACCGATACCACAGGGCGTACTGAAGCTTTCTTT CASTDTTGRTEAFF TRBV27 - - TRBJ1-1
TGCGCCAGCAGCTTGGCCCCGGGGGGTTACGAGCAGTACTTC CASSLAPGGYEQYF TRBV5-1 TRBD2 once TRBJ2-7
TGTGCCAGCAGCTTAGTACAGGGACGGGGAAATTCACCCCTCCACTTT CASSLVQGRGNSPLHF TRBV7-2 - - TRBJ1-6
TGTGCCAGCAGCAGACAGGGAAGGGATGGCTACACCTTC CASSRQGRDGYTF TRBV11-2 TRBD1 - TRBJ1-2
TGTGCCAGCACTCGACTAGTCCGGAGCACAGATACGCAGTATTTT CASTRLVRSTDTQYF TRBV2 - - TRBJ2-3
TGTGCCACCAGCAGAGATATGGGACAAGTTAATTCACCCCTCCACTTT CATSRDMGQVNSPLHF TRBV15 - - TRBJ1-6
TGTGCCAGCAGCTTGGGACAGTATACGAACACCGGGGAGCTGTTTTTT CASSLGQYTNTGELFF TRBV5-6 - once TRBJ2-2
TGTGCCAGCAGCTTAGGCCAGGGTACCAAAGATACGCAGTATTTT CASSLGQGTKDTQYF TRBV11-3 - - TRBJ2-3
TGTGCCAGCAGCCAAGGGACTCTAGGCCATGGCTACACCTTC CASSQGTLGHGYTF TRBV4-2 - few TRBJ1-2
TGTGCCAGCAGTTACCCTTACGGGACAGGCCACTATGGCTACACCTTC CASSYPYGTGHYGYTF TRBV6-5 TRBD1 - TRBJ1-2
TGTGCCAGCAGCCTGACTTCCGGGGAGCTGTTTTTT CASSLTSGELFF TRBV5-4 - once TRBJ2-2
TGTGCCACCAGTGACCCGGGACTAGCGGGGACCGGGGAGCTGTTTTTT CATSDPGLAGTGELFF TRBV24-1 TRBD2 - TRBJ2-2
TGTGCCAGCAGCCCCCTACTCGGGGAGACCCAGTACTTC CASSPLLGETQYF TRBV3-1/TRBV3-2 - - TRBJ2-5
TGTGCCACCAGCAGAGAGGGGAGGCAGGGGGCGACCATATATTTT CATSREGRQGATIYF TRBV15 TRBD1 - TRBJ1-3
TGTGCCAGCAGCTTAGGGGCAGGGCCGAACACTGAAGCTTTCTTT CASSLGAGPNTEAFF TRBV11-2 - - TRBJ1-1
TGTGCCAGCAGTCTCGGACAGTCCCCCTCTGGAAACACCATATATTTT CASSLGQSPSGNTIYF TRBV28 - - TRBJ1-3
TGTGCCACCAGTGATCCCCGGAGGGCAGTAGAGACCCAGTACTTC CATSDPRRAVETQYF TRBV24-1 - - TRBJ2-5
TGTGCCAGCTGGCGGTCGAACACCGGGGAGCTGTTTTTT CASWRSNTGELFF TRBV5-5 - - TRBJ2-2
TGTGCCAGCAGTTTTCACTACGAGCAGTACTTC CASSFHYEQYF TRBV27 - - TRBJ2-7
TGCAGTGCTAGTGCGGTCGAGGCTAATGAAAAACTGTTTTTT CSASAVEANEKLFF TRBV20-1 - - TRBJ1-4
TGTGCCAGCAGTCCCAGGGGTCGTATCACCTACGAGCAGTACTTC CASSPRGRITYEQYF TRBV27 - - TRBJ2-7
TGTGCCTGGAGTGTACCGGAAAATAGCGGGACTAGCACAGATACGCAGTATTTT CAWSVPENSGTSTDTQYF TRBV30 TRBD2 - TRBJ2-3
TGTGCCAGCAGCAACGACAGGGCAGACCGCAATCAGCCCCAGCATTTT CASSNDRADRNQPQHF TRBV7-9 TRBD1 many TRBJ1-5
TGTGCCAGCAGCTTAAGTTTTTGGGGGCTCTATGGCTACACCTTC CASSLSFWGLYGYTF TRBV7-2 - - TRBJ1-2
TGTGCCAGCAGTGAAGTAAAGGGGCAGGCGGAAAAACTGTTTTTT CASSEVKGQAEKLFF TRBV6-1 - - TRBJ1-4
TGTGCCAGCACCCAACCCAGGGAGGCCCGAAACACTGAAGCTTTCTTT CASTQPREARNTEAFF TRBV28 - - TRBJ1-1
TGTGCCACCAGCGGGCCGAGGAGGAGGGATTCAACTAATGAAAAACTGTTTTTT CATSGPRRRDSTNEKLFF TRBV15 - - TRBJ1-4
TGCGCCAGCAGCTTGGAGAGGACTAGCGGGAGGCTCCACGAGCAGTACTTC CASSLERTSGRLHEQYF TRBV5-1 TRBD2 - TRBJ2-7
TGTGCCAGCACCAAAGGGGTTCGACAGGGTAACCAAGAGACCCAGTACTTC CASTKGVRQGNQETQYF TRBV9 TRBD1 - TRBJ2-5